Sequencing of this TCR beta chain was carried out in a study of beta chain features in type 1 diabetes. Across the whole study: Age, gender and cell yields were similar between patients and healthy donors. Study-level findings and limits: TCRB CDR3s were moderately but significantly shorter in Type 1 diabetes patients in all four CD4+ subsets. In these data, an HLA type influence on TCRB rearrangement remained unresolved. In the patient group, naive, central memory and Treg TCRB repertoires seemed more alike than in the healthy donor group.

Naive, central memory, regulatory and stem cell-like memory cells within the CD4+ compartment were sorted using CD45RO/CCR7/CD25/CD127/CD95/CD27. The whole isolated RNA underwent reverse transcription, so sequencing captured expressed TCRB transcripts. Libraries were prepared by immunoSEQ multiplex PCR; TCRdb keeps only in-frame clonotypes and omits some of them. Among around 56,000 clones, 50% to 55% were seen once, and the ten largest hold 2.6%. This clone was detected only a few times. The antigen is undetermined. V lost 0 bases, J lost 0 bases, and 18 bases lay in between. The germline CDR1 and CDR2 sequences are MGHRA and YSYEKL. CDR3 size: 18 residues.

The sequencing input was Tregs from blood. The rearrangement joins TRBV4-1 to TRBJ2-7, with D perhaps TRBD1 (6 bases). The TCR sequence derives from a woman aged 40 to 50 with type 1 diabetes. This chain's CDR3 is CASSQEGVGALGSYEQYF. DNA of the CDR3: TGCGCCAGCAGCCAAGAAGGGGTGGGGGCCCTTGGCTCCTACGAGCAGTACTTC.